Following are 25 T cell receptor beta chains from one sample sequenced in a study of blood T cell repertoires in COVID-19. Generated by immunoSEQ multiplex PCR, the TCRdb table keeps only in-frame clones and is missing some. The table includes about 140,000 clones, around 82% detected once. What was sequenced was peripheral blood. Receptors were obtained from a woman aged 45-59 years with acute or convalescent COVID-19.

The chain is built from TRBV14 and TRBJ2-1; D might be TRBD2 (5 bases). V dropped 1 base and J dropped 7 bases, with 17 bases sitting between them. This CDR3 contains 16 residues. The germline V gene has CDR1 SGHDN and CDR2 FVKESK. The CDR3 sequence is CASSQVFGGLANEQFF. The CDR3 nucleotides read TGTGCCAGCAGCCAAGTATTTGGCGGGCTTGCTAATGAGCAGTTCTTC.

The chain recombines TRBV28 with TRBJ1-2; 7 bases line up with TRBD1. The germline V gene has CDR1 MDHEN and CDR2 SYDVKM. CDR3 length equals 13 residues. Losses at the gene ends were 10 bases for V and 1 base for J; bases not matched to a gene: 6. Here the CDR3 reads CATTGANNYGYTF. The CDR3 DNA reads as TGTGCCACAACAGGGGCGAATAACTATGGCTACACCTTC.

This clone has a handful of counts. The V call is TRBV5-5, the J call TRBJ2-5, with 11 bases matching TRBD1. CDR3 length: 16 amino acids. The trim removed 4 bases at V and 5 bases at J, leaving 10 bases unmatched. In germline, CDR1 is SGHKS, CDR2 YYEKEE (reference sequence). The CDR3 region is CASSNPGGQGVETQYF. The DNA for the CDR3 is TGTGCCAGCAGCAACCCCGGGGGACAGGGGGTTGAGACCCAGTACTTC.

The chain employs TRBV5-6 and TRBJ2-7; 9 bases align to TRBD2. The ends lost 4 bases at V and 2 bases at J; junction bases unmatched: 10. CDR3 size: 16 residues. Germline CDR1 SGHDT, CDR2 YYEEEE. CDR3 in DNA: TGTGCCAGCAGCCGCGCCCCAGCGGGGGGTGCCTACGAGCAGTACTTC. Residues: CASSRAPAGGAYEQYF.

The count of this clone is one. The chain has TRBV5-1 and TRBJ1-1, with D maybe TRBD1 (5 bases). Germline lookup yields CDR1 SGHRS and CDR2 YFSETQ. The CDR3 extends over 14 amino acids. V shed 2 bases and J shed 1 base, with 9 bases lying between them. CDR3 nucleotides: TGCGCCAGCAGCTTAGACAGCCAGAACACTGAAGCTTTCTTT. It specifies CASSLDSQNTEAFF.

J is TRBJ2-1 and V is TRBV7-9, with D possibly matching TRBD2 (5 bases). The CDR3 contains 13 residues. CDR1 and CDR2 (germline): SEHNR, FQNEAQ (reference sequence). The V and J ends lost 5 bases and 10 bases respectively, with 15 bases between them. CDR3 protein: CASSQSASPEQFF. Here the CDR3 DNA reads TGTGCCAGCAGCCAAAGTGCTAGCCCGGAGCAGTTCTTC. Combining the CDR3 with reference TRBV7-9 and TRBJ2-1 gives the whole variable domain DTGVSQNPRHKITKRGQNVTFRCDPISEHNRLYWYRQTLGQGPEFLTYFQNEAQLEKSRLLSDRFSAERPKGSFSTLEIQRTEQGDSAMYLCASSQSASPEQFFGPGTRLTVL.

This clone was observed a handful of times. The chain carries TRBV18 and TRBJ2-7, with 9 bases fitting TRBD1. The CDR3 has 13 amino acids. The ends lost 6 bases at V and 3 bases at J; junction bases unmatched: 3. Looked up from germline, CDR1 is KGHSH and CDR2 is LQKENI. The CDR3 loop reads CASSSDRGYEQYF. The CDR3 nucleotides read TGTGCCAGCTCGTCGGACAGGGGCTACGAGCAGTACTTC. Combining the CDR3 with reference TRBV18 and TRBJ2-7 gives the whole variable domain NAGVMQNPRHLVRRRGQEARLRCSPMKGHSHVYWYRQLPEEGLKFMVYLQKENIIDESGMPKERFSAEFPKEGPSILRIQQVVRGDSAAYFCASSSDRGYEQYFGPGTRLTVT.

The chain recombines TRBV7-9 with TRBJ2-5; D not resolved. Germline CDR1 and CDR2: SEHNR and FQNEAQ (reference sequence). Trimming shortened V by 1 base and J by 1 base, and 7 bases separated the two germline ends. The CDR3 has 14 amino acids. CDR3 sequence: CASSLGGVQETQYF. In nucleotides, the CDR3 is TGTGCCAGCAGCTTAGGAGGAGTCCAAGAGACCCAGTACTTC.

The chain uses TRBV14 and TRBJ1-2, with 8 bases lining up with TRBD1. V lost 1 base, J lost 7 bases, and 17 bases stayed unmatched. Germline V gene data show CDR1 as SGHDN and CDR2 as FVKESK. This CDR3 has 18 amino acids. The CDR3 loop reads CASSQVIPGGPEGVGYTF. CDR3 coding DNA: TGTGCCAGCAGCCAAGTGATTCCAGGGGGCCCTGAGGGTGTTGGCTACACCTTC.

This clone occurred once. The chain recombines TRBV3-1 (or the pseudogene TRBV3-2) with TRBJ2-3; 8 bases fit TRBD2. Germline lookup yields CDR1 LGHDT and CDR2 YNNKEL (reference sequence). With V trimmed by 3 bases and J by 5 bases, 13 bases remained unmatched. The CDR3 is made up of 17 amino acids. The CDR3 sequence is CASSQETSAFNLDTQYF. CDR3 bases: TGTGCCAGCAGCCAGGAGACTAGCGCGTTCAACTTAGATACGCAGTATTTT.

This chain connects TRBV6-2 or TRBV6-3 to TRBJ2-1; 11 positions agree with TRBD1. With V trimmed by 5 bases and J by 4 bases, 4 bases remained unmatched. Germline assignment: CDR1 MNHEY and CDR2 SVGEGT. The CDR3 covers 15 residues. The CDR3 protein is CASSVGQGVYNEQFF. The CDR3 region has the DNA TGTGCCAGCAGTGTGGGACAGGGGGTTTACAATGAGCAGTTCTTC.

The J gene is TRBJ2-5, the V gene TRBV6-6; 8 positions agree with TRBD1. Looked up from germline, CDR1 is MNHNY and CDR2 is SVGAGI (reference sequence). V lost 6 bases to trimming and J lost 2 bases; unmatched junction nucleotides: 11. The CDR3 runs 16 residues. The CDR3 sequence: CASRPADRVGQETQYF. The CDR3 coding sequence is TGTGCCAGCAGACCCGCGGACAGGGTGGGTCAAGAGACCCAGTACTTC.

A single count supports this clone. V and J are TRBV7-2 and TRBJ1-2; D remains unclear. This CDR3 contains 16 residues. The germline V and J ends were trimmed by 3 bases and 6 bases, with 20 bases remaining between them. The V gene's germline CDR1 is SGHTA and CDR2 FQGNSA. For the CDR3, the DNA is TGTGCCAGCAGCTTCCCCCAAATCGGTCCCGATAATGGCTACACCTTC. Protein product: CASSFPQIGPDNGYTF.

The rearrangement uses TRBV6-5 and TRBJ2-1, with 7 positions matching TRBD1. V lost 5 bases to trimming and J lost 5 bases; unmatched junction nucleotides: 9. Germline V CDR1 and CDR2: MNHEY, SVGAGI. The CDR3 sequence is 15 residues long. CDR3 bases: TGTGCCAGCAGTCGCTCTTTAGGGGGCAACAATGAGCAGTTCTTC. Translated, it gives CASSRSLGGNNEQFF.

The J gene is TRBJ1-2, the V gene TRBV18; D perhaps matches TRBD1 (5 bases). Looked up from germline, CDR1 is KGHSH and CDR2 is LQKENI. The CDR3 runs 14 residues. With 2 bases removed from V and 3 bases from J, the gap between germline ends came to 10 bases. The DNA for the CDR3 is TGTGCCAGCTCACCAGGTGGGGCTGACTATGGCTACACCTTC. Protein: CASSPGGADYGYTF.

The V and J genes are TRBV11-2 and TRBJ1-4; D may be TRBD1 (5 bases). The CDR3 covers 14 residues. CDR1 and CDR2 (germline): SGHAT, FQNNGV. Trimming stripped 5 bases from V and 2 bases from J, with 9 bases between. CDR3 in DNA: TGTGCCAGCAGCGGGCCAGGGACTAATGAAAAACTGTTTTTT. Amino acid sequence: CASSGPGTNEKLFF.

CDR3: CASSTGQGNRLDYGYTF. In DNA form, the CDR3 reads TGTGCCAGTAGTACCGGACAGGGGAATCGCCTAGACTATGGCTACACCTTC. The rearrangement uses TRBV19 and TRBJ1-2; 9 bases line up with TRBD1. The length of the CDR3 is 17 residues. After removal of 4 bases from V and 3 bases from J, the junction contained 12 bases not matched to a gene. The germline V gene encodes CDR1 LNHDA and CDR2 SQIVND (reference sequence).

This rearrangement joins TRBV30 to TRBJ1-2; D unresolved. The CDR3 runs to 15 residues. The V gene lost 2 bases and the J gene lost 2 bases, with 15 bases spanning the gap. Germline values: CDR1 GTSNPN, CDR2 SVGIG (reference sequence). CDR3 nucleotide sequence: TGTGCCTGGAGTCGGGAACATTTCACGAACTATGGCTACACCTTC. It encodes CAWSREHFTNYGYTF.

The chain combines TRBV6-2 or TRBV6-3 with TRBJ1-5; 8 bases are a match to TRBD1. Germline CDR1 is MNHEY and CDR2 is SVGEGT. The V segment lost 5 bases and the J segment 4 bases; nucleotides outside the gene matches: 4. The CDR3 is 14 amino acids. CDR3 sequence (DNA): TGTGCCAGCAGTGCCTGGACAGGGAATCAGCCCCAGCATTTT. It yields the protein CASSAWTGNQPQHF.

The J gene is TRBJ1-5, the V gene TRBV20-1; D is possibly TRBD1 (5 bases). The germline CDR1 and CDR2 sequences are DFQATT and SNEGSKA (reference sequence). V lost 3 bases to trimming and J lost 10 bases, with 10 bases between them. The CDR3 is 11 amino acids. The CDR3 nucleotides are TGCAGTGCTAGTGGGACGGGACCCCAGCATTTT. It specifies CSASGTGPQHF.

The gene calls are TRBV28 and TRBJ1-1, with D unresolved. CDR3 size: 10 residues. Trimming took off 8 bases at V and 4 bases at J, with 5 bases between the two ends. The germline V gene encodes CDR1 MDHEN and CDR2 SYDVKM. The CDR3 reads CASYSTEAFF. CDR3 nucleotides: TGTGCCAGCTACTCCACTGAAGCTTTCTTT.

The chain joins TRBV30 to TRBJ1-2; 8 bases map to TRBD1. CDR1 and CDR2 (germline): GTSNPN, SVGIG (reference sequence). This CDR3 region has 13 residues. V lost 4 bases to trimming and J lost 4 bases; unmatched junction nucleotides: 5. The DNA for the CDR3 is TGTGCCTGGATGACGGACAGGGCCTATGGCTACACCTTC. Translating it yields CAWMTDRAYGYTF.

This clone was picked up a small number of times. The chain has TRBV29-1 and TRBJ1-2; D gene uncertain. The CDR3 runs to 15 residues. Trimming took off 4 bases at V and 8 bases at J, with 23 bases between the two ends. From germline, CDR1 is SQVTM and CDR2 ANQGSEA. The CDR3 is CSVVTSRDSEGGYTF. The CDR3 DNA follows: TGCAGCGTTGTGACGTCCCGGGATTCGGAGGGCGGCTACACCTTC.

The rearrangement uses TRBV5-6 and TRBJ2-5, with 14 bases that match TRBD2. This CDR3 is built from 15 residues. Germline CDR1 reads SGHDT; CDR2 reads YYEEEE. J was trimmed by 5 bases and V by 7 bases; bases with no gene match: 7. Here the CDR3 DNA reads TGTGCCAGCCTGGGACTAGCGGGGGAAAGGGAGACCCAGTACTTC. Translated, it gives CASLGLAGERETQYF.

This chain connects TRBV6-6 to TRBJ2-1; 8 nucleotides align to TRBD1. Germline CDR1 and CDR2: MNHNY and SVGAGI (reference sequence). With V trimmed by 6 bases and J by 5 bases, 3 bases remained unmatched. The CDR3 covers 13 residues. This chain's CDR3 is CASRDRADNEQFF. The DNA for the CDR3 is TGTGCCAGCAGGGACAGGGCAGACAATGAGCAGTTCTTC.